The source of this TCR beta chain is a study of blood T cell repertoires in COVID-19. The V end was cut by 5 bases, the J end by 7 bases, with 26 bases between. CDR1 and CDR2 from the germline V gene are SGHTA and FQGNSA. The CDR3 spans 17 residues. Original data processing: Cell counts per sample came from amplifying reference gene primers. Assay: immunoSEQ multiplex PCR; the TCRdb copy retains only in-frame clones and omits some. That table is the source of V, J and clone size, and D and trimming were worked out from the DNA. The sample carries 200,000 to 300,000 clones, 85% recorded once. This clone was seen once.

The source is a woman between 45 and 65 years old with acute COVID-19. Sequenced input: PBMCs or T cells enriched from blood (not recorded which). The V and J genes are TRBV7-2 and TRBJ1-2; D may be TRBD1 (5 bases). DNA for the CDR3: TGTGCCAGCAGCCCTGGAGGGAGTGGGGCCACCTACGTTGGCTACACCTTC. Its translation is CASSPGGSGATYVGYTF.